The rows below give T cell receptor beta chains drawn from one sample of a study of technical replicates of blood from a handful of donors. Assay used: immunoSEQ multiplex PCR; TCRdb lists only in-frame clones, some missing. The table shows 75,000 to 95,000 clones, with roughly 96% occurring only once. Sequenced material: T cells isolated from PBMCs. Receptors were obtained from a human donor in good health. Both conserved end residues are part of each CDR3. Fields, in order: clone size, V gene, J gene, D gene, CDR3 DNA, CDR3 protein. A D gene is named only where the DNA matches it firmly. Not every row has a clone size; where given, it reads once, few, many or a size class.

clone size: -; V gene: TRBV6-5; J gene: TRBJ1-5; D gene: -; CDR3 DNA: TGTGCCAGCAGTGGCCAGGGTGGCCAGCCCCAGCATTTT; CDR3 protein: CASSGQGGQPQHF
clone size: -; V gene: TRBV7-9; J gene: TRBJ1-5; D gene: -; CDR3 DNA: TGTGCCAGCAGCCGAGGACAGAATCAGCCCCAGCATTTT; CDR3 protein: CASSRGQNQPQHF
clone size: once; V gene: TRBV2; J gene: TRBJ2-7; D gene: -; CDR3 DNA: TGTGCCAGCAGTGCCGACAGCTCCTACGAGCAGTACTTC; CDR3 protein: CASSADSSYEQYF
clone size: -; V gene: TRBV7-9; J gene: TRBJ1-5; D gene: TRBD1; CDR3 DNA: TGTGCCAGCAGCCAGGGGGCTAGCAATCAGCCCCAGCATTTT; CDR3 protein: CASSQGASNQPQHF
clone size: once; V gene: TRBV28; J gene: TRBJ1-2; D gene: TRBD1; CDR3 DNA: TGTGCCAGCAGGTACCGGGACAGGGGGCTAGGAAACTATGGCTACACCTTC; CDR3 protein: CASRYRDRGLGNYGYTF
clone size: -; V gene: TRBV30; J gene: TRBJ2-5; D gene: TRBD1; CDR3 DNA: TGTGCCTGGACAGGGGGCTTTCAAGAGACCCAGTACTTC; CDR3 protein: CAWTGGFQETQYF
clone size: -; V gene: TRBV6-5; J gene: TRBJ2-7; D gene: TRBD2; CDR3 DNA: TGTGCCAGCAGCGCCGGGACTAACTCCTACGAGCAGTACTTC; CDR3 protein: CASSAGTNSYEQYF
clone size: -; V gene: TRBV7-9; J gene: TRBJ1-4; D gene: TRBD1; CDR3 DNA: TGTGCCAGCAGCTTAGTATCGTGGGACAGTGACGAAAAACTGTTTTTT; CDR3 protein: CASSLVSWDSDEKLFF
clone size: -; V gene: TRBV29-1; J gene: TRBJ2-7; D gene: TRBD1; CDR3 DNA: TGCAGCGTTGACAGACCGGGACAGGGGGGACCCTACGAGCAGTACTTC; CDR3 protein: CSVDRPGQGGPYEQYF
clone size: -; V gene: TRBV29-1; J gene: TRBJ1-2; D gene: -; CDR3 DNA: TGCAGCGTTGAAGATCCCACAGGGAACCTTAATGGCTACACCTTC; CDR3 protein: CSVEDPTGNLNGYTF
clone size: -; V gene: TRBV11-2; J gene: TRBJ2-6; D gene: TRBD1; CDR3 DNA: TGTGCCAGCAGATCCGGGACAGGGTCGACTGGGGCCAACGTCCTGACTTTC; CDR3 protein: CASRSGTGSTGANVLTF
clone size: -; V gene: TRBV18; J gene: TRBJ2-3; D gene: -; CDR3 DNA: TGTGCCAGCTCACCCCCGGGACTTTCCGGGGATACGCAGTATTTT; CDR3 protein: CASSPPGLSGDTQYF
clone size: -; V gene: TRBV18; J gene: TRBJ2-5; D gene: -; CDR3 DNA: TGTGCCAGCTCACCGGGCAGAGTCCAAGAGACCCAGTACTTC; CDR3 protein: CASSPGRVQETQYF
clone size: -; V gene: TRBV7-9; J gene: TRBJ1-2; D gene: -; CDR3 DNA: TGTGCCAGCAGCGCTAGCTCTAACTATGGCTACACCTTC; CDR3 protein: CASSASSNYGYTF
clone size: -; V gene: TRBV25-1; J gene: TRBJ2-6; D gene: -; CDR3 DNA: TGTGCCAGCAGTGCACATCGCGTCGGGGACTCTGGGGCCAACGTCCTGACTTTC; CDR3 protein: CASSAHRVGDSGANVLTF
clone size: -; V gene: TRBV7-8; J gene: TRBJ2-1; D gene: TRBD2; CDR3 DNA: TGTGCCAGCAGCTTAAGCGGGGGGGCGCGCAATGAGCAGTTCTTC; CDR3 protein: CASSLSGGARNEQFF
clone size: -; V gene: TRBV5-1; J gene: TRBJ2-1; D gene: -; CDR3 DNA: TGCGCCAGCAGCCTTATAGAGATCTCCTACAATGAGCAGTTCTTC; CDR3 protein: CASSLIEISYNEQFF
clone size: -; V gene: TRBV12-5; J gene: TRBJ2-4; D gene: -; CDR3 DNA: TGTGCTAGTGGTTTGGTACTTCGCGGGGGCCCTGACAAAAACATTCAGTACTTC; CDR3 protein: CASGLVLRGGPDKNIQYF
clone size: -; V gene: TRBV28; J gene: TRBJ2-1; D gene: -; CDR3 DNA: TGTGCCAGCAGTTTATTACAGGGCTATGAGCAGTTCTTC; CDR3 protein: CASSLLQGYEQFF
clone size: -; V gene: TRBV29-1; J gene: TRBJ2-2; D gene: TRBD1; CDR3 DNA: TGCAGCGTTACAGGGGTTAGCGGGGAGCTGTTTTTT; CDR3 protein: CSVTGVSGELFF
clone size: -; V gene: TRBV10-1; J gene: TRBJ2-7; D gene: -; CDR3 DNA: TGCGCCAGCAGTCCCCGCGCCACCTACGAGCAGTACTTC; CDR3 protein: CASSPRATYEQYF
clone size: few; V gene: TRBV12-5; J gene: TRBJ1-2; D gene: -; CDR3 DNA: TGTGCTAGTGGTTTGGCCCCGACAGGCGGAACTTATGGCTACACCTTC; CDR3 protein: CASGLAPTGGTYGYTF
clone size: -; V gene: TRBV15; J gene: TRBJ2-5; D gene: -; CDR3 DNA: TGTGCCACCAGCAGAGATCTGGGCTATCCGTACCAAGAGACCCAGTACTTC; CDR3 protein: CATSRDLGYPYQETQYF
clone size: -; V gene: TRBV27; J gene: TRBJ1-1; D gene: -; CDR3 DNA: TGTGCCAGCAGTTTCCATGGGGCAGGGGTTGGTAGCACTGAAGCTTTCTTT; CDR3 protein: CASSFHGAGVGSTEAFF
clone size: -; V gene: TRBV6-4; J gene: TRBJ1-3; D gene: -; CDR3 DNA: TGTGCCAGCAGGCACCGGGATAGTGAGAGCTCTGGAAACACCATATATTTT; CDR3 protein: CASRHRDSESSGNTIYF
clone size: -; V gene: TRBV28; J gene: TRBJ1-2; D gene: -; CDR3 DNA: TGTGCCAGCAGTGGTTCACGATATGACAGCGCGTATGGCTACACCTTC; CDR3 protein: CASSGSRYDSAYGYTF
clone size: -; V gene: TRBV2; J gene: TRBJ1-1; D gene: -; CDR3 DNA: TGTGCCAGCAGTGATAACGCGGTAACTGAAGCTTTCTTT; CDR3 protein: CASSDNAVTEAFF